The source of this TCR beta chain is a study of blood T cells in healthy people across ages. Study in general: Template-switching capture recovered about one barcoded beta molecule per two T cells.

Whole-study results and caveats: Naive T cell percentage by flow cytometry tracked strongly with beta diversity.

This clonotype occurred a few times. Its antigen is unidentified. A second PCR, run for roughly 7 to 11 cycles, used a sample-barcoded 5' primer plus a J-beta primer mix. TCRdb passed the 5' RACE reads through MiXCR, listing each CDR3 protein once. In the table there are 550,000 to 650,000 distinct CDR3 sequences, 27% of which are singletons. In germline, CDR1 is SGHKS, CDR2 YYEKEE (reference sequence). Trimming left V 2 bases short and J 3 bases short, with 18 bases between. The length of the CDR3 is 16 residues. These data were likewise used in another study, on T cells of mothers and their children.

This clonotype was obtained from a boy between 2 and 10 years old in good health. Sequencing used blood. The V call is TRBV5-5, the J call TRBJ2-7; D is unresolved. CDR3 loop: CASSLTFDPYDYEQYF. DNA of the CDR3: TGTGCCAGCAGCTTAACATTCGACCCTTATGACTACGAGCAGTACTTC.